This TCR beta chain originates from a study of T-cell reconstitution after alpha-beta-depleted transplantation in children. For TCRbeta, the library was prepared with unique molecular identifiers. MiXCR was run by TCRdb on the PCR reads, yielding one entry per CDR3 protein. Of about 400,000 distinct CDR3 sequences in the sample, 10% to 15% were seen once. CDR1 is WSHSY and CDR2 is SAAADI in the germline V gene. The CDR3 length is 12 residues. The V end lost 7 bases, the J end lost 6 bases, and 7 bases lay between the germline ends. This clonotype was seen more than once but under ten times. The chain carries TRBV10-2 and TRBJ1-6; D ambiguous. Sequenced material: PBMCs, taken from the stem cell graft. The origin of this receptor is a human donor who donated a stem cell graft to a child with Fanconi anemia. The CDR3 nucleotides are TGCGCCAGCACGGCGGGTAATTCACCCCTCCACTTT. It is translated as CASTAGNSPLHF.